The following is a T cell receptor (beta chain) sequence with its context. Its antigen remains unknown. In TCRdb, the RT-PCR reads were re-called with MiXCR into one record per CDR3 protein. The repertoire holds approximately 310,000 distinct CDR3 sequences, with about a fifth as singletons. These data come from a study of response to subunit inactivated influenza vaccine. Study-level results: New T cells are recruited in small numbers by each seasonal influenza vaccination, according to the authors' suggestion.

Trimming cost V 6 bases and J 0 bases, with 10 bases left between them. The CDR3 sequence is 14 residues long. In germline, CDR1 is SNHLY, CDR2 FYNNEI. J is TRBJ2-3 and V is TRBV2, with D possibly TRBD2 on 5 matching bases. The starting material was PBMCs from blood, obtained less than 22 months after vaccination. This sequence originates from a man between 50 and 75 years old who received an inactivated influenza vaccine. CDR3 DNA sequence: TGTGCCAGCAGATTAGCGCCAAGCACAGATACGCAGTATTTT. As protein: CASRLAPSTDTQYF.